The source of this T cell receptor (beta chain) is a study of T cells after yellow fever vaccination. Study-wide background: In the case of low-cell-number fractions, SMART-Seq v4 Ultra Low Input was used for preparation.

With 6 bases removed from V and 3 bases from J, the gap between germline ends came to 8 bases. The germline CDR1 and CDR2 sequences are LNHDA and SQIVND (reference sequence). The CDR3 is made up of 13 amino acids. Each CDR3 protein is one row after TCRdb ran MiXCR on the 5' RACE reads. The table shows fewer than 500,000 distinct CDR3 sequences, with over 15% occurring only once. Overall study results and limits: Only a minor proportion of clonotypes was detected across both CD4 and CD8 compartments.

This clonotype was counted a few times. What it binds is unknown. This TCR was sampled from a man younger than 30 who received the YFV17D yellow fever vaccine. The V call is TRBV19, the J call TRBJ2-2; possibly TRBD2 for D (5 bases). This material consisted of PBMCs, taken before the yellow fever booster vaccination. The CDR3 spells CASRRADTGELFF. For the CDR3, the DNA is TGTGCCAGTAGGAGGGCGGACACCGGGGAGCTGTTTTTT.